This T cell receptor beta chain is from a study of CD8 T cells in Susac syndrome. Study-wide context: Patients with Susac syndrome were therapy-naive, treated with corticosteroids, or treated with intravenous immunoglobulin alone when blood was collected. Study conclusions and caveats: CD4+ T cell repertoires in Susac syndrome lacked clonal expansion.

The CDR3 loop spans 15 amino acids. V gave up 4 bases and J gave up 7 bases; unmatched junction bases: 9. Germline V gives CDR1 GTSNPN, CDR2 SVGIG (reference sequence). Random hexamers were used to reverse transcribe an amount of roughly 0.5 to 1 ug RNA. TCRdb independently ran MiXCR on the immunoSEQ multiplex PCR reads; one entry per CDR3 protein. The data hold some 110,000 distinct CDR3 sequences, with 96% observed a single time. TCR beta sequencing was performed on blood CD8+ and CD4+ T cells. With regard to this clonotype: Its matching antigen is unknown.

Input material: CD4+ T cells from PBMCs. The chain has TRBV30 and TRBJ2-1, with 11 nucleotides matching TRBD2. This receptor was identified in a human donor with Susac syndrome. The CDR3 sequence is CAWNTGASGRNEQFF. The CDR3 DNA follows: TGTGCCTGGAATACTGGGGCTAGCGGGAGGAATGAGCAGTTCTTC.